The 14 T cell receptor beta chains below were found in one sample sequenced in a study of shared clonotypes between healthy human individuals. Some clones are missing from TCRdb's copy, which holds only in-frame ones; the method was immunoSEQ multiplex PCR. Altogether millions of clones are present, approximately 90% being singletons, with the ten largest covering roughly 0.15%. What was sequenced was naive CD4+ T cells sorted from blood. Sample subset: CD45RA+ positively selected. Every receptor here comes from a man aged 18 to 29 in good health.

The rearrangement uses TRBV28 and TRBJ2-7, with TRBD2 identical over 10 bases. J gave up 2 bases and V 5 bases, and 6 bases lay outside the gene matches. The CDR3 is made up of 15 amino acids. Germline CDR1 MDHEN, CDR2 SYDVKM. CDR3 sequence: CASSPPLAGAYEQYF. DNA of the CDR3: TGTGCCAGCAGTCCACCCCTAGCGGGAGCCTACGAGCAGTACTTC.

The chain employs TRBV7-6 and TRBJ2-5, with D possibly TRBD1 on 7 matching bases. The CDR3 is 15 amino acids. V shed 5 bases and J shed 1 base, with 14 bases lying between them. Per germline, CDR1 SGHVS and CDR2 FNYEAQ. This CDR3 reads CASSPGGTRQETQYF. CDR3 bases: TGTGCCAGCAGCCCAGGGGGGACGCGCCAAGAGACCCAGTACTTC.

The chain recombines TRBV6-6 with TRBJ2-1; TRBD1 or TRBD2 may be the D gene (5 bases each). The CDR3 is made up of 14 amino acids. The V gene's germline CDR1 is MNHNY and CDR2 SVGAGI (reference sequence). Trimming removed 6 bases at V and 0 bases at J, with 9 bases between. The DNA for the CDR3 is TGTGCCAGCAGACCGGGACCCTCCTACAATGAGCAGTTCTTC. This gives the protein CASRPGPSYNEQFF.

The chain employs TRBV28 and TRBJ2-5; 8 bases agree with TRBD2. Losses at the gene ends were 9 bases for V and 0 bases for J; bases not matched to a gene: 9. The V gene's germline CDR1 is MDHEN and CDR2 SYDVKM. The CDR3 is 15 residues long. CDR3 coding DNA: TGTGCCAGTGGCAAAGGGACTAGTTACCAAGAGACCCAGTACTTC. This sequence encodes CASGKGTSYQETQYF.

The chain has TRBV28 and TRBJ1-6, with unresolved D. The V gene lost 6 bases and the J gene lost 0 bases, with 18 bases spanning the gap. In germline, CDR1 is MDHEN, CDR2 SYDVKM. The CDR3 runs to 18 residues. DNA of the CDR3: TGTGCCAGCAGCCAACTCGCCGTCCTCGGCTCCTATAATTCACCCCTCCACTTT. Its protein is CASSQLAVLGSYNSPLHF.

In the case of this clone: Other DNA sequences in this sample translate to the same CDR3. V is TRBV18 and J is TRBJ1-1, with D possibly TRBD1 on 6 matching bases. Deletions cut 2 bases from V and 0 bases from J, with 10 bases between. There are 15 residues in the CDR3. The germline V gene has CDR1 KGHSH and CDR2 LQKENI. CDR3 DNA sequence: TGTGCCAGCTCACCAAGGACAGCGATGAACACTGAAGCTTTCTTT. This gives the protein CASSPRTAMNTEAFF.

This clone came up once. Other DNA sequences from this sample encode an identical CDR3 as well. The CDR3 DNA follows: TGTGCCAGCAGTTACTCGAGGGATTCACCCCTCCACTTT. Translating gives CASSYSRDSPLHF. The chain employs TRBV6-5 and TRBJ1-6, with no clear D. CDR1 and CDR2 from the germline V gene are MNHEY and SVGAGI. This CDR3 spans 13 amino acids. Trimming stripped 0 bases from V and 8 bases from J, with 5 bases between.

The genes are TRBV13 and TRBJ2-7; TRBD2 matches 14 bases. CDR3 length: 15 residues. In germline, CDR1 is PRHDT, CDR2 FYEKMQ (reference sequence). Trimming cost V 4 bases and J 5 bases; bases outside gene matches: 4. The CDR3 protein is CASSSGLAGVNEQYF. For the CDR3, the DNA is TGTGCCAGCAGCTCGGGACTAGCGGGGGTAAACGAGCAGTACTTC.

This rearrangement joins TRBV18 to TRBJ1-5, with TRBD1 as a possible D gene (6 bases). V was clipped by 2 bases and J by 4 bases, with 12 bases between them. The CDR3 extends over 15 amino acids. Looked up from germline, CDR1 is KGHSH and CDR2 is LQKENI. CDR3 protein: CASSPTRDNNQPQHF. The CDR3 DNA sequence: TGTGCCAGCTCACCAACGCGGGACAATAATCAGCCCCAGCATTTT.

The CDR3 reads CATSRDRFSGSFRDTQYF. CDR3 sequence (DNA): TGTGCCACCAGCAGAGATCGCTTTAGCGGGAGTTTTAGGGATACGCAGTATTTT. The chain couples TRBV15 to TRBJ2-3, with 9 bases identical to TRBD2. J lost 6 bases, V lost 0 bases, and 13 bases had no gene match. The germline CDR1 and CDR2 sequences are LNHNV and YYDKDF (reference sequence). This CDR3 has 18 residues.

The rearrangement links TRBV9 to TRBJ1-6; TRBD1 might be the D (6 bases). Germline lookup yields CDR1 SGDLS and CDR2 YYNGEE. The CDR3 is 15 residues long. Trimming left V 1 base short and J 9 bases short, with 14 bases between. As DNA, the CDR3 is TGTGCCAGCAGCGTAATGGAAGGGGGTGGTTCACCCCTCCACTTT. It yields the protein CASSVMEGGGSPLHF.

V and J are TRBV9 and TRBJ2-7; possible D gene TRBD2, 7 bases. CDR1 is SGDLS, CDR2 YYNGEE, per germline. Trimming took 3 bases from V and 6 from J, leaving 16 bases between them. The CDR3 contains 14 residues. The chain's CDR3 is CASSELPGEGEQYF. CDR3 sequence (DNA): TGTGCCAGCAGCGAATTGCCAGGGGAGGGCGAGCAGTACTTC.

The chain recombines TRBV5-1 with TRBJ2-1; D gene uncertain. V dropped 4 bases and J dropped 5 bases, with 4 bases sitting between them. Looked up from germline, CDR1 is SGHRS and CDR2 is YFSETQ. This CDR3 is built from 11 residues. Here the CDR3 DNA reads TGCGCCAGCAGCCCTCACAATGAGCAGTTCTTC. It encodes CASSPHNEQFF.

This chain uses TRBV30 with TRBJ1-2; TRBD1 is a possible D gene (6 bases). Trimming pared 3 bases from V and 9 bases from J, leaving 17 bases between. The CDR3 sequence is 13 residues long. Germline loops: CDR1 GTSNPN, CDR2 SVGIG (reference sequence). The CDR3 is CAWRLPGAGSYTF. CDR3 bases: TGTGCCTGGAGACTCCCAGGGGCGGGTAGCTACACCTTC.